This T cell receptor (beta chain) was observed in a study of blood T cell repertoires in COVID-19. Study as a whole: Specimens from acute and convalescent COVID-19 originated in the United States, Italy and Spain.

V was clipped by 5 bases and J by 0 bases, with 13 bases between them. This CDR3 is built from 15 residues. CDR1 and CDR2 from the germline V gene are SGHTA and FQGTGA. In Seattle, patients joined the study during active infection and were tracked longitudinally. In the study's own analysis: Researchers report that nucleated cell counts were estimated from reference gene primer amplification. Profiling relied on immunoSEQ multiplex PCR, and the TCRdb table lists in-frame clones only, not all of them. V and J calls and clone size are those listed in that table; D and trimming were worked out from the DNA. The sample has about 260,000 clones, about 88% seen once; the top ten hold around 11%.

Sequenced sample: peripheral blood. The V call is TRBV7-3, the J call TRBJ1-1, with a possible D match to TRBD1 (5 bases). The source of this sequence is a woman in her 30s with COVID-19, enrolled during active disease. CDR3 protein: CASSPLPGMNTEAFF. The CDR3 nucleotides are TGTGCCAGCAGCCCCCTCCCAGGGATGAACACTGAAGCTTTCTTT.